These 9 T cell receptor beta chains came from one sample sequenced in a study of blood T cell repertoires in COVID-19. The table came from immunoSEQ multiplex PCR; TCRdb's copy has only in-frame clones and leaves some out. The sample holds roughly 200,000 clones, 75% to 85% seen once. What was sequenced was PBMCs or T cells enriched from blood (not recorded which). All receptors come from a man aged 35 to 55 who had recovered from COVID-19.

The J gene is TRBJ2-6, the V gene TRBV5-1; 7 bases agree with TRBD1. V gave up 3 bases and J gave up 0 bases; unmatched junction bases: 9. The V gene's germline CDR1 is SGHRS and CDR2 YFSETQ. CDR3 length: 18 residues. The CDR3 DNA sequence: TGCGCCAGCAGCTCTGGGACAGTGGGAAGCTCTGGGGCCAACGTCCTGACTTTC. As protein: CASSSGTVGSSGANVLTF. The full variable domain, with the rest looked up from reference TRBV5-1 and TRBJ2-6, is KAGVTQTPRYLIKTRGQQVTLSCSPISGHRSVSWYQQTPGQGLQFLFEYFSETQRNKGNFPGRFSGRQFSNSRSEMNVSTLELGDSALYLCASSSGTVGSSGANVLTFGAGSRLTVL.

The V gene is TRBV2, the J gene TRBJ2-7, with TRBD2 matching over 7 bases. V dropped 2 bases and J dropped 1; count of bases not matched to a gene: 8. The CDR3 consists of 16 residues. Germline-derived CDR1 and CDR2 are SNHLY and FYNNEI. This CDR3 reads CASSERGEGRSYEQYV. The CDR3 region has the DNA TGTGCCAGCAGTGAACGGGGGGAGGGCCGGTCCTACGAGCAGTACGTC.

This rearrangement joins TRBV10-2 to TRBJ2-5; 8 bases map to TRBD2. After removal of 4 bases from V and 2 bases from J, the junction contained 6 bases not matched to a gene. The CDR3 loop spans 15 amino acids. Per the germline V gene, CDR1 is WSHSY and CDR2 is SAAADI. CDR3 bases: TGCGCCAGCAGTGGCGTACAGCGGGGGCAAGAGACCCAGTACTTC. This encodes CASSGVQRGQETQYF.

CDR3 loop: CASSPGLAGDNTGELFF. CDR3 in DNA: TGCGCCAGCAGCCCGGGACTAGCGGGAGATAACACCGGGGAGCTGTTTTTT. The chain employs TRBV4-3 and TRBJ2-2; TRBD2 matches at 14 bases. Looked up from germline, CDR1 is LGHNA and CDR2 is YSLEER. J was trimmed by 2 bases and V by 4 bases; bases with no gene match: 3. CDR3 length: 17 residues.

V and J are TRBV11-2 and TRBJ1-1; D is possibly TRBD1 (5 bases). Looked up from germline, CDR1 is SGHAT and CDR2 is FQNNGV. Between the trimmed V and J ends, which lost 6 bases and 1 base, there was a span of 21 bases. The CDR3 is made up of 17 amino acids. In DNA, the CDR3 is TGTGCCAGCAGTCCAACGCACGGGAGGGGAAGGAACACTGAAGCTTTCTTT. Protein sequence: CASSPTHGRGRNTEAFF.

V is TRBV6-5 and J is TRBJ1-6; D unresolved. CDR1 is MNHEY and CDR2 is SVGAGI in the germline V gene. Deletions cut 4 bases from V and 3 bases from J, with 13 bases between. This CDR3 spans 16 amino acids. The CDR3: CASSFAGDLYNSPLHF. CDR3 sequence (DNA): TGTGCCAGCAGTTTCGCGGGAGACCTCTATAATTCACCCCTCCACTTT.

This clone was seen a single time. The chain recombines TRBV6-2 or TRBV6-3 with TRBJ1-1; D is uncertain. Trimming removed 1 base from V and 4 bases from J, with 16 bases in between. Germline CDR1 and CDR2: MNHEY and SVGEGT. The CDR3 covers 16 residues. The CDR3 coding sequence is TGTGCCAGCAGTTACTGGGGTCGGGGTATAGGCACTGAAGCTTTCTTT. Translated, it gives CASSYWGRGIGTEAFF.

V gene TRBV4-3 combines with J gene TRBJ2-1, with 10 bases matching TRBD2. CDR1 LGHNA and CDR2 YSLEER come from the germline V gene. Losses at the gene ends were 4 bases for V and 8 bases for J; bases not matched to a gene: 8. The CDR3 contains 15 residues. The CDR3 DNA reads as TGCGCCAGCAGCCGATCTAGCGGGAGACTCTATGAGCAGTTCTTC. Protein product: CASSRSSGRLYEQFF.

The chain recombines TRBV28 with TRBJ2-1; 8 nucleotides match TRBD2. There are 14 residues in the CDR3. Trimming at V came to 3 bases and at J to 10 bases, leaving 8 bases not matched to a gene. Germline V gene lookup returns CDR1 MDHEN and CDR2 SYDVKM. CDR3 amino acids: CASSFPQREGEQFF. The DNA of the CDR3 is TGTGCCAGCAGTTTTCCCCAACGGGAGGGAGAGCAGTTCTTC.